The 9 T cell receptor beta chains given below trace back to one sample, sequenced in a study of control samples from healthy donors and cancer patients. Here immunoSEQ multiplex PCR was the method, and the copy in TCRdb shows in-frame clones only, minus some. The profile shows over 150,000 clones, over 90% of them singletons. Material: blood. Receptor source: a woman aged 25 to 39 in good health.

The chain joins TRBV19 to TRBJ1-2, with D uncertain. The CDR3 is 14 amino acids. With 7 bases removed from V and 0 bases from J, the gap between germline ends came to 12 bases. The germline CDR1 and CDR2 sequences are LNHDA and SQIVND (reference sequence). The CDR3 region is CASTIGVANYGYTF. The CDR3 region has the DNA TGTGCCAGTACCATAGGCGTCGCTAACTATGGCTACACCTTC.

Here the CDR3 DNA reads TGCGCCAGCAGCCCGGGTCAGGGGGGTAAGGATGGCTACACCTTC. This translates into CASSPGQGGKDGYTF. The chain links TRBV5-1 to TRBJ1-2, with 7 bases matching TRBD1. Germline V CDR1 and CDR2: SGHRS, YFSETQ. This CDR3 region has 15 residues. With 4 bases clipped from V and 6 bases from J, the junction kept 12 bases outside the gene matches.

This clone came up once. V and J are TRBV12-3 or TRBV12-4 and TRBJ1-5; D call uncertain. V gave up 9 bases and J gave up 2 bases, with 8 bases separating them. This CDR3 spans 12 amino acids. The CDR3 loop reads CASLGGNQPQHF. CDR3 nucleotides: TGTGCCAGTCTCGGTGGCAATCAGCCCCAGCATTTT.

V usage is TRBV4-1 and J usage is TRBJ2-3, with TRBD2 matching over 12 bases. The V gene's germline CDR1 is MGHRA and CDR2 YSYEKL. This CDR3 has 16 residues. V dropped 3 bases and J dropped 5; count of bases not matched to a gene: 6. CDR3: CASSHELAGGRDTQYF. CDR3 bases: TGCGCCAGCAGCCACGAACTAGCGGGAGGACGAGATACGCAGTATTTT.

The chain is built from TRBV11-2 and TRBJ1-1; TRBD1 is a possible D gene (5 bases). CDR3 size: 13 residues. The ends were cut back, 0 bases at V and 10 bases at J, with 12 bases in the middle. CDR1 is SGHAT, CDR2 FQNNGV, per germline. The CDR3 sequence: CASSLDTGLRAFF. The CDR3 region has the DNA TGTGCCAGCAGCTTAGACACGGGGCTAAGAGCTTTCTTT. Variable domain in full (rest from reference TRBV11-2 and TRBJ1-1): EAGVAQSPRYKIIEKRQSVAFWCNPISGHATLYWYQQILGQGPKLLIQFQNNGVVDDSQLPKDRFSAERLKGVDSTLKIQPAKLEDSAVYLCASSLDTGLRAFFGQGTRLTVV.

The chain uses TRBV3-1 (or the pseudogene TRBV3-2) and TRBJ2-5, with D perhaps matching TRBD2 (5 bases). The CDR3 is 15 amino acids. CDR1 is LGHDT and CDR2 is YNNKEL in the germline V gene (reference sequence). V was cut by 4 bases and J by 7 bases, with 19 bases left in between. The DNA of the CDR3 is TGTGCCAGCAGCCCTATAGGACTCCCAGGAGGGACCCAGTACTTC. It specifies CASSPIGLPGGTQYF.

This chain joins TRBV18 and TRBJ1-6; the D is unclear. V dropped 2 bases and J dropped 2 bases, with 4 bases sitting between them. The CDR3 runs 14 residues. Germline CDR1 is KGHSH and CDR2 is LQKENI. DNA for the CDR3: TGTGCCAGCTCACCAGGCACCTATAATTCACCCCTCCACTTT. This encodes CASSPGTYNSPLHF.

V gene TRBV7-2 combines with J gene TRBJ1-6, with 7 bases identical to TRBD1. Germline V lookup: CDR1 SGHTA, CDR2 FQGNSA. CDR3 size: 16 residues. J was trimmed by 7 bases and V by 1 base; bases with no gene match: 7. The CDR3 loop is CASSLDPTGWNSPLHF. The CDR3 nucleotides are TGTGCCAGCAGCTTAGACCCGACAGGGTGGAATTCACCCCTCCACTTT. Based on the CDR3 plus reference TRBV7-2 and TRBJ1-6, the full variable domain is GAGVSQSPSNKVTEKGKDVELRCDPISGHTALYWYRQSLGQGLEFLIYFQGNSAPDKSGLPSDRFSAERTGGSVSTLTIQRTQQEDSAVYLCASSLDPTGWNSPLHFGNGTRLTVT.

This chain connects TRBV19 to TRBJ1-6; D call uncertain. The CDR3 totals 15 residues. Between the trimmed V and J ends, which lost 2 bases and 8 bases, there was a span of 13 bases. Germline CDR1 reads LNHDA; CDR2 reads SQIVND (reference sequence). The chain's CDR3 is CASSIQNGVYSPLHF. The CDR3 nucleotides are TGTGCCAGTAGTATACAGAACGGGGTATATTCACCCCTCCACTTT.